The 22 T cell receptor beta chains reported below all come from one sample, sequenced in a study of shared clonotypes between healthy human individuals (dated by TCRdb to about 2020). Receptor amplification or capture employed the immunoSEQ multiplex PCR assay. TCRdb obtained this table from immuneACCESS and retained in-frame rearrangements with V and J assigned. These tables miss some clones; where compared with another copy, unresolved V genes account for less than half of the shortfall, and the remainder is unexplained. Within this sample are hundreds of thousands of clones, with roughly four fifths of them counted one time only. The ten largest clones represent about 12% of the sample. Sequencing input: PBMCs. The receptor set was obtained from a woman between 40 and 55 years old in good health. Some clones in this sample may be carry-over from other donors' samples.

The J gene is TRBJ2-4, the V gene TRBV2; D is undetermined. There are 13 residues in the CDR3. V shed 1 base and J shed 7 bases, with 8 bases lying between them. CDR1 and CDR2 (germline): SNHLY, FYNNEI. The CDR3 reads CASSEEVQNIQYF. CDR3 DNA: TGTGCCAGCAGTGAAGAAGTACAGAACATTCAGTACTTC.

The genes are TRBV7-9 and TRBJ2-7; D may be TRBD1 (6 bases). The V gene's germline CDR1 is SEHNR and CDR2 FQNEAQ (reference sequence). Trimming removed 4 bases at V and 4 bases at J, with 11 bases between. The CDR3 is 13 amino acids. CDR3 sequence (DNA): TGTGCCAGCAGCTACTCAACAGGGTACGAGCAGTACTTC. Its protein product is CASSYSTGYEQYF.

This chain connects TRBV19 to TRBJ2-7; D might be TRBD2 (6 bases). V was trimmed by 7 bases and J by 6 bases, leaving 16 bases between them. Germline lookup yields CDR1 LNHDA and CDR2 SQIVND (reference sequence). This CDR3 has 13 residues. The CDR3 loop reads CASNGAAGLEQYF. CDR3 DNA: TGTGCCAGTAATGGGGCGGCGGGACTCGAGCAGTACTTC. Based on the CDR3 plus reference TRBV19 and TRBJ2-7, the full variable domain is DGGITQSPKYLFRKEGQNVTLSCEQNLNHDAMYWYRQDPGQGLRLIYYSQIVNDFQKGDIAEGYSVSREKKESFPLTVTSAQKNPTAFYLCASNGAAGLEQYFGPGTRLTVT.

J is TRBJ2-1 and V is TRBV13; 8 bases agree with TRBD2. CDR1 PRHDT and CDR2 FYEKMQ come from the germline V gene (reference sequence). CDR3 length: 15 residues. Trimming at V came to 0 bases and at J to 7 bases, leaving 5 bases not matched to a gene. The CDR3 region is CASSLGRTSPNEQFF. Written as DNA, the CDR3 is TGTGCCAGCAGCTTAGGTCGGACTAGCCCGAATGAGCAGTTCTTC.

This clone appeared once. This chain connects TRBV19 to TRBJ1-5; 7 positions match TRBD1. Germline values: CDR1 LNHDA, CDR2 SQIVND (reference sequence). J was trimmed by 2 bases and V by 3 bases; bases with no gene match: 4. The CDR3 loop spans 15 amino acids. CDR3 in amino acids: CASSMIRGGNQPQHF. Here the CDR3 DNA reads TGTGCCAGTAGTATGATCAGGGGGGGCAATCAGCCCCAGCATTTT.

This clone was observed a handful of times. The chain carries TRBV4-3 and TRBJ2-3; the D gene is possibly TRBD1 (5 bases). The V and J ends lost 4 bases and 5 bases respectively, with 7 bases between them. The length of the CDR3 is 12 residues. In germline, CDR1 is LGHNA, CDR2 YSLEER. This CDR3 reads CASSLQGDTQYF. The CDR3 DNA reads as TGCGCCAGCAGCCTGCAGGGAGATACGCAGTATTTT.

Here the CDR3 DNA reads TGTGCCAGCAGTGACCTCCGGGTAGAAGCTTTCTTT. Translated, it gives CASSDLRVEAFF. The genes are TRBV6-4 and TRBJ1-1; the D is unclear. CDR3 length: 12 amino acids. Deletions cut 2 bases from V and 8 bases from J, with 9 bases between. The germline V gene encodes CDR1 MRHNA and CDR2 SNTAGT.

V usage is TRBV18 and J usage is TRBJ2-4; D call uncertain. The germline V and J ends were trimmed by 5 bases and 1 base, with 9 bases remaining between them. In germline, CDR1 is KGHSH, CDR2 LQKENI. This CDR3 has 14 amino acids. The CDR3 DNA follows: TGTGCCAGCTCAGCTAACGGGGCCAAAAACATTCAGTACTTC. Protein: CASSANGAKNIQYF.

The chain links TRBV7-2 to TRBJ1-1; tentatively, D is TRBD1 (6 bases). This CDR3 spans 16 amino acids. V was trimmed by 2 bases and J by 1 base, leaving 14 bases between them. The germline gives CDR1 SGHTA, CDR2 FQGNSA. The DNA for the CDR3 is TGTGCCAGCAGCTTATACGGAGGACAGAGGAACACTGAAGCTTTCTTT. This codes for CASSLYGGQRNTEAFF. The full variable domain, rest sourced from reference TRBV7-2 and TRBJ1-1, is GAGVSQSPSNKVTEKGKDVELRCDPISGHTALYWYRQSLGQGLEFLIYFQGNSAPDKSGLPSDRFSAERTGGSVSTLTIQRTQQEDSAVYLCASSLYGGQRNTEAFFGQGTRLTVV.

The chain employs TRBV5-1 and TRBJ1-2; 7 nucleotides agree with TRBD1. Germline V CDR1 and CDR2: SGHRS, YFSETQ. The CDR3 runs 13 residues. V shed 4 bases and J 3 bases; nucleotides not matched to a gene: 3. CDR3 DNA sequence: TGCGCCAGCAGCACGCAGGGGGACTATGGCTACACCTTC. Its protein is CASSTQGDYGYTF.

The J gene is TRBJ2-1, the V gene TRBV9; perhaps D is TRBD1 or TRBD2 (5 bases each). This CDR3 has 16 amino acids. The germline V gene has CDR1 SGDLS and CDR2 YYNGEE. V was trimmed by 3 bases and J by 0 bases, leaving 13 bases between them. The CDR3: CASSGGVLSSYNEQFF. CDR3 sequence (DNA): TGTGCCAGCAGCGGAGGGGTACTTAGCTCCTACAATGAGCAGTTCTTC.

The V gene is TRBV21-1, the J gene TRBJ2-7. TRBV21-1 is shown as a pseudogene. The CDR3 loop spans 12 amino acids. CDR3 sequence: CASSPALYEQYF. In nucleotides, the CDR3 is TGTGCCAGCAGCCCCGCCCTCTACGAGCAGTACTTC.

The rearrangement links TRBV1 to TRBJ2-1; the table assigns TRBD2, which was not confirmed against the DNA. TRBV1 is a pseudogene locus. The CDR3 is made up of 16 amino acids. CDR3 nucleotides: TGCACCAGCAGCCCGGGACTAGCGGGGGACTACAATGAGCAGTTCTTC. Translation: CTSSPGLAGDYNEQFF.

The rearrangement uses TRBV2 and TRBJ2-1, with D possibly TRBD2 on 5 matching bases. Trimming left V 4 bases short and J 6 bases short, with 13 bases between. CDR3 size: 14 residues. Germline V gene lookup returns CDR1 SNHLY and CDR2 FYNNEI. Here the CDR3 DNA reads TGTGCCAGCAGTGGGGAGCTCGGGATCAATGAGCAGTTCTTC. Its translation is CASSGELGINEQFF.

The chain has TRBV27 and TRBJ1-2, with TRBD1 identical over 7 bases. The CDR3 totals 14 residues. The V segment lost 6 bases and the J segment 1 base; nucleotides outside the gene matches: 5. Germline V gene lookup returns CDR1 MNHEY and CDR2 SMNVEV (reference sequence). This CDR3 is CASSFRQGNYGYTF. The CDR3 region has the DNA TGTGCCAGCAGCTTCCGACAGGGTAACTATGGCTACACCTTC.

V and J are TRBV13 and TRBJ2-1; D might be TRBD1 (6 bases). The V gene's germline CDR1 is PRHDT and CDR2 FYEKMQ (reference sequence). V lost 2 bases and J 6 bases, leaving 17 bases between the germline ends. This CDR3 region has 16 residues. CDR3 nucleotides: TGTGCCAGCAGCTTAAGGGCTAGTCAGGGGAGCAATGAGCAGTTCTTC. Amino acids: CASSLRASQGSNEQFF.

The chain couples TRBV9 to TRBJ2-2; the D is unclear. The ends were cut back, 1 base at V and 4 bases at J, with 5 bases in the middle. Germline V lookup: CDR1 SGDLS, CDR2 YYNGEE. There are 13 residues in the CDR3. The CDR3 nucleotides are TGTGCCAGCAGCGTAATGGGCACCGGGGAGCTGTTTTTT. It codes for CASSVMGTGELFF.

This rearrangement joins TRBV5-1 to TRBJ2-1; TRBD2 agrees at 13 bases. This CDR3 spans 16 amino acids. Germline-derived CDR1 and CDR2 are SGHRS and YFSETQ. V dropped 4 bases and J dropped 9; count of bases not matched to a gene: 10. The CDR3 DNA reads as TGCGCCAGCAGCGAGACCGGGACTAGCGGGATCAGTGAGCAGTTCTTC. Protein product: CASSETGTSGISEQFF.

This clone was seen a single time. V usage is TRBV29-1 and J usage is TRBJ2-5; TRBD1 matches at 10 bases. Germline values: CDR1 SQVTM, CDR2 ANQGSEA. The CDR3 consists of 11 residues. The V and J ends lost 7 bases and 4 bases, in that order; junction bases with no gene match: 0. Here the CDR3 reads CSGDRGETQYF. The CDR3 DNA reads TGCAGCGGGGACAGGGGAGAGACCCAGTACTTC.

In its sample, this clone was seen once. This chain connects TRBV4-3 to TRBJ2-7, with TRBD1 as a possible D gene (5 bases). Trimming removed 0 bases at V and 2 bases at J, with 11 bases between. The CDR3 runs to 15 residues. Germline V gives CDR1 LGHNA, CDR2 YSLEER. In DNA, the CDR3 is TGCGCCAGCAGCCAAGACTGGGCAGGGACCTACGAGCAGTACTTC. Amino acids: CASSQDWAGTYEQYF.

On this clone: A junction boundary mismatches the germline segment, possibly from a read error. V gene TRBV4-1 combines with J gene TRBJ2-7; 10 nucleotides agree with TRBD2. CDR1 is MGHRA, CDR2 YSYEKL, per germline. This CDR3 region has 15 residues. The CDR3 DNA is TGCGCCAGCAGGCAAGCGGGAGGGCCCCCCTACGAGCAGTACTTC. This gives the protein CASRQAGGPPYEQYF.

The rearrangement links TRBV7-3 to TRBJ2-1; 10 bases line up with TRBD2. The CDR3 is 15 amino acids. Germline-derived CDR1 and CDR2 are SGHTA and FQGTGA. J lost 4 bases, V lost 5 bases, and 5 bases had no gene match. CDR3 sequence: CASSPTSGTYNEQFF. The CDR3 DNA reads as TGTGCCAGCAGCCCAACTAGCGGGACTTACAATGAGCAGTTCTTC.